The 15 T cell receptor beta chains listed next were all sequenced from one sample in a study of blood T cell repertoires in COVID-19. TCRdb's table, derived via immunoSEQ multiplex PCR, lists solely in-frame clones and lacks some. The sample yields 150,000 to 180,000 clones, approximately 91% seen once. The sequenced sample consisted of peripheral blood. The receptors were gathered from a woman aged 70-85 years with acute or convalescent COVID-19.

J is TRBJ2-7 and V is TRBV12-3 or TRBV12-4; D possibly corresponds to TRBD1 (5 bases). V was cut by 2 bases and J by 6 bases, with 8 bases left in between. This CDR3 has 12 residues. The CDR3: CASSLPGLEQYF. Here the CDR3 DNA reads TGTGCCAGCAGTTTACCAGGGCTCGAGCAGTACTTC.

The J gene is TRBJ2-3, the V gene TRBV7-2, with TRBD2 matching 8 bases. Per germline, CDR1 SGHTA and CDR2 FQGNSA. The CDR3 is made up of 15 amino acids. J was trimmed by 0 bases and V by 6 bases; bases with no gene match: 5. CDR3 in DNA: TGTGCCAGCAGTCCGGGGGGGTCTAGCACAGATACGCAGTATTTT. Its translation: CASSPGGSSTDTQYF.

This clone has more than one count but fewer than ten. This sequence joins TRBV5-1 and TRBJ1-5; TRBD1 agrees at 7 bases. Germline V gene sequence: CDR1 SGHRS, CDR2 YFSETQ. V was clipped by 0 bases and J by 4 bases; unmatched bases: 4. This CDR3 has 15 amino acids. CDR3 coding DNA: TGCGCCAGCAGCTTGGAAGGGGGCGTTAATCAGCCCCAGCATTTT. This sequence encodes CASSLEGGVNQPQHF.

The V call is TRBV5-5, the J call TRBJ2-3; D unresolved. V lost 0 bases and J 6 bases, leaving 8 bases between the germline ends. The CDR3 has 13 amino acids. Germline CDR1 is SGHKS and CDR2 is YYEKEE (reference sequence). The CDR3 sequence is CASSLATQDTQYF. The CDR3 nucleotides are TGTGCCAGCAGCTTGGCCACACAGGATACGCAGTATTTT.

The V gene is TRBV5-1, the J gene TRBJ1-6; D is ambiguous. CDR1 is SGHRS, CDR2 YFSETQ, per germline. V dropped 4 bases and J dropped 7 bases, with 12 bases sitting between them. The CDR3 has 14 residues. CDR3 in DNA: TGCGCCAGCAGCCTGGCCGTCGAGAATTCACCCCTCCACTTT. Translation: CASSLAVENSPLHF.

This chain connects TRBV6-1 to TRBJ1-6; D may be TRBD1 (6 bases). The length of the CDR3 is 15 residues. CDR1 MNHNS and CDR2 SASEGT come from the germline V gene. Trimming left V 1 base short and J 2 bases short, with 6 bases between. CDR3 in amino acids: CASSEEGAYNSPLHF. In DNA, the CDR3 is TGTGCCAGCAGTGAAGAGGGGGCCTATAATTCACCCCTCCACTTT.

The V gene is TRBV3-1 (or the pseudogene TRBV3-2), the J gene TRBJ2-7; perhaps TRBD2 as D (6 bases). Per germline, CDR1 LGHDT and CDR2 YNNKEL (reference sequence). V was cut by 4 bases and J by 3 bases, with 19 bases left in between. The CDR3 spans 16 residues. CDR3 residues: CASSRAGRASYYEQYF. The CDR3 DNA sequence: TGTGCCAGCAGCCGAGCGGGCAGGGCGAGTTACTACGAGCAGTACTTC.

CDR3 sequence reads: CASSKGTVTNQPQHF. CDR3 in DNA: TGTGCCAGTAGTAAAGGGACAGTGACGAATCAGCCCCAGCATTTT. V gene TRBV19 combines with J gene TRBJ1-5; TRBD1 matches 7 bases. The V gene end was trimmed by 4 bases and the J gene end by 4 bases; junction bases not matched to a gene: 7. Germline V lookup: CDR1 LNHDA, CDR2 SQIVND (reference sequence). The length of the CDR3 is 15 residues.

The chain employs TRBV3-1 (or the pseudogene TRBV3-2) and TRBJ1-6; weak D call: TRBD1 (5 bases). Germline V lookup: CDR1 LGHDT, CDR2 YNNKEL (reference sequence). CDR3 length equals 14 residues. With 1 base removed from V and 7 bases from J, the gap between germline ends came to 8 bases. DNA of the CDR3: TGTGCCAGCAGCCAAGTGGGGCCCAATTCACCCCTCCACTTT. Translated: CASSQVGPNSPLHF.

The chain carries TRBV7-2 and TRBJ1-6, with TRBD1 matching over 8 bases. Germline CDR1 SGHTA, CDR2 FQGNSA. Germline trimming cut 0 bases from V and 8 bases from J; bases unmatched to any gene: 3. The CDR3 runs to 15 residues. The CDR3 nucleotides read TGTGCCAGCAGCTTAGCTCCGACAGGGGATTCACCCCTCCACTTT. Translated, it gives CASSLAPTGDSPLHF.

The CDR3 DNA reads TGTGCCTGGAGGAGGGCGACGAATGAAAAACTGTTTTTT. It is translated as CAWRRATNEKLFF. The chain combines TRBV30 with TRBJ1-4; no reliable D call. CDR3 length: 13 amino acids. Germline CDR1 and CDR2: GTSNPN and SVGIG (reference sequence). With 3 bases removed from V and 5 bases from J, the gap between germline ends came to 10 bases.

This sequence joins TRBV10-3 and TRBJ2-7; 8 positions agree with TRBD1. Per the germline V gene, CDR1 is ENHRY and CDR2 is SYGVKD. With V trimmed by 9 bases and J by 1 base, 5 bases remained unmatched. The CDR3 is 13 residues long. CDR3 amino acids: CAIGTGLSYEQYV. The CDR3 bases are TGTGCCATTGGGACAGGACTATCCTACGAGCAGTACGTC.

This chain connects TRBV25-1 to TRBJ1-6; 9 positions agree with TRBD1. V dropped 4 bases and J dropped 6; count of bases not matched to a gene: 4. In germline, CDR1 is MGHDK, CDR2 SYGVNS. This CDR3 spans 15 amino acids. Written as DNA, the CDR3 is TGTGCCAGCAGTGGAGGGACAGGGAGTAATTCACCCCTCCACTTT. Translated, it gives CASSGGTGSNSPLHF.

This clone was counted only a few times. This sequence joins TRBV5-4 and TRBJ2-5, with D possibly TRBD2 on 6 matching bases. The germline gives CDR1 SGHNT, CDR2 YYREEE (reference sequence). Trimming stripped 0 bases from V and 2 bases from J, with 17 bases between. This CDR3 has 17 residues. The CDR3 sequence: CASSLVGGSLLQETQYF. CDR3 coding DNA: TGTGCCAGCAGCTTGGTTGGGGGGTCCCTCCTTCAAGAGACCCAGTACTTC.

The CDR3 sequence is CASSIRQGAGNTIYF. Here the CDR3 DNA reads TGTGCCAGCAGTATCCGACAGGGGGCTGGAAACACCATATATTTT. The chain joins TRBV27 to TRBJ1-3; TRBD1 agrees at 9 bases. J gave up 2 bases and V 5 bases, and 4 bases lay outside the gene matches. This CDR3 spans 15 amino acids. Germline V CDR1 and CDR2: MNHEY, SMNVEV (reference sequence).